A selection of T cell receptor beta chains follows, all from one sample in a study of cytomegalovirus exposure and HLA in healthy donors. Some clones are missing from TCRdb's copy, which holds only in-frame ones; the method was immunoSEQ multiplex PCR. This table holds about 130,000 clones, just under 75% found once. The material sequenced was PBMCs. These receptors all come from a man aged 35 to 55 in good health and CMV-seropositive. The CDR3 runs from the conserved cysteine through the conserved F or W. A D gene is named only where the DNA matches it firmly. Expanded clones are given a class, and other clones once, few, many or no size at all.

TRBV2	.	TRBJ1-5	.	TGTGCCAGCAGTGATGCGCAGGGGAATCAGCCCCAGCATTTT	CASSDAQGNQPQHF
TRBV19	TRBD2	TRBJ2-1	.	TGTGCCAGTAGTATAGCACGGACTAGCGGGATTACATACAATGAGCAGTTCTTC	CASSIARTSGITYNEQFF
TRBV5-1	.	TRBJ2-2	.	TGCGCCAGCAGCTTGAGTAGGACCAGGGCCACCGGGGAGCTGTTTTTT	CASSLSRTRATGELFF
TRBV7-9	.	TRBJ2-7	.	TGTTCCAGCAGCGGCAAGACAGGTTCTCCTAACGAGCAGTACTTC	CSSSGKTGSPNEQYF
TRBV4-2	TRBD1	TRBJ1-2	.	TGTGCCAGCACCCAAGAAAGGGGGCGCGACTGGTCCTATGGCTACACCTTC	CASTQERGRDWSYGYTF
TRBV18	TRBD1	TRBJ1-2	.	TGTGCCAGCTCACAACTTGGACAGGGGAACTATGGCTACACCTTC	CASSQLGQGNYGYTF
TRBV5-1	.	TRBJ1-4	.	TGCGCCAGTTCGAGGGGGGGCGACCCAACTAATGAAAAACTGTTTTTT	CASSRGGDPTNEKLFF
TRBV6-1	.	TRBJ1-2	.	TGTGCCAGCAGTGAAGCGATCAGAAACTATGGCTACACCTTC	CASSEAIRNYGYTF
TRBV19	TRBD2	TRBJ2-2	.	TGTGCCAGTAGTATTCAGCCGACTAGCGGGGGACTTACTACGTGGACCGGGGAGCTGTTTTTT	CASSIQPTSGGLTTWTGELFF
TRBV5-6	.	TRBJ1-1	.	TGTGCCAGCAGCTTGATCTCAACTCGGAACACTGAAGCTTTCTTT	CASSLISTRNTEAFF
TRBV27	.	TRBJ1-6	.	TGTGCCAGCAGTTTGAGTCTGAGGCCTACAAAATATTCACCCCTCCACTTT	CASSLSLRPTKYSPLHF
TRBV7-9	TRBD1	TRBJ2-7	.	TGTGCCAGCAGCCCGACAGGGGCCTCCTACGAGCAGTACTTC	CASSPTGASYEQYF
TRBV4-1	TRBD1	TRBJ2-3	.	TGCGCCAGCAGCCCGGGACAGCATACGCAGTATTTT	CASSPGQHTQYF
TRBV7-8	TRBD1	TRBJ1-3	.	TGTGCCAGCAGCTCTCCGGGACAGGCCTCCTCTGGAAACACCATATATTTT	CASSSPGQASSGNTIYF
TRBV30	.	TRBJ1-2	few	TGTGCCTGGAGTGGGGCGGGTAACTATGGCTACACCTTC	CAWSGAGNYGYTF
TRBV19	.	TRBJ1-1	.	TGTGCCAGTAGTATGAAAGGGGGCACTGAAGCTTTCTTT	CASSMKGGTEAFF
TRBV6-1	TRBD2	TRBJ2-2	.	TGTGCCAGCAGTGGACTAGCGGGGGGGGTCCCCGGGGAGCTGTTTTTT	CASSGLAGGVPGELFF
TRBV14	.	TRBJ2-1	.	TGTGCCAGCAGCCAAGACGCGGGCCACCCCTACAATGAGCAGTTCTTC	CASSQDAGHPYNEQFF
TRBV6-6	.	TRBJ2-5	few	TGTGCCAGCAGGCACTCCGGGACCCAGTACTTC	CASRHSGTQYF
TRBV27	TRBD1	TRBJ1-2	.	TGTGCCAGCAGTTTAGGGACAGCAAACTATGGCTACACCTTC	CASSLGTANYGYTF
TRBV6-1	TRBD2	TRBJ2-7	.	TGTGCCAGCAGTGTACTAGCGGGGAGCTCCTACGAGCAGTACTTC	CASSVLAGSSYEQYF
TRBV6-5	TRBD1	TRBJ1-6	few	TGTGCCAGCAGCCTCCGGGACAGGGTTTCACCCCTCCACTTT	CASSLRDRVSPLHF
TRBV6-5	TRBD2	TRBJ2-5	.	TGTGCCAGCAGTTACGGGGGGGGTGAAGGGGAGACCCAGTACTTC	CASSYGGGEGETQYF
TRBV28	TRBD1	TRBJ1-5	.	TGTGCCAGCAGGGGGGACAGTAGCAATCAGCCCCAGCATTTT	CASRGDSSNQPQHF
TRBV19	.	TRBJ1-2	.	TGTGCCAGTAGTATAGATCTGGGGGCGCGAGGCTACACCTTC	CASSIDLGARGYTF
TRBV9	TRBD1	TRBJ2-7	.	TGTGCCAGCAGCGTAGGAGGGGGCGGTTCTTACGAGCAGTACTTC	CASSVGGGGSYEQYF
TRBV11-2	TRBD2	TRBJ2-3	few	TGTGCCAGCAGGAGACTAGCAGCAGATACGCAGTATTTT	CASRRLAADTQYF
TRBV7-9	TRBD2	TRBJ2-1	few	TGTGCCAGCAGCTTAACCCCTCACTGGGACTACTACAATGAGCAGTTCTTC	CASSLTPHWDYYNEQFF
TRBV27	.	TRBJ1-2	once	TGTGCCAGCAGTTTAATGGGGAGCGATGGCTACACCTTC	CASSLMGSDGYTF
TRBV11-2	.	TRBJ2-1	.	TGTGCCAGCAGCTTTACCCTGGGCCGGGAGCAGTTCTTC	CASSFTLGREQFF
TRBV19	.	TRBJ2-7	.	TGTGCCAGTAGTCCCTCCCTCGTCGGCTCCTACGAGCAGTACTTC	CASSPSLVGSYEQYF
TRBV5-1	TRBD1	TRBJ2-2	.	TGCGCCAGCAGCTACCGACAGGGGAACACCGGGGAGCTGTTTTTT	CASSYRQGNTGELFF
TRBV7-6	.	TRBJ2-3	.	TGTGCCAGCAGCTTATATATCTCGGGGGGCGGAGATACGCAGTATTTT	CASSLYISGGGDTQYF
TRBV5-6	.	TRBJ2-7	.	TGTGCCAGCAGTCACCTGGAAGGGGGACACGAGCAGTACTTC	CASSHLEGGHEQYF
TRBV7-6	TRBD2	TRBJ2-7	.	TGTGCCAGCAGCTTAGAAGGACTAGCGGGGGGCCGTTCCTACGAGCAGTACTTC	CASSLEGLAGGRSYEQYF
TRBV5-1	.	TRBJ1-2	once	TGCGCCAGCAGCTTATTCTACAGGTACGACACCTTC	CASSLFYRYDTF
TRBV27	.	TRBJ2-1	.	TGTGCCAGCAGTTTATCAGCCGTCAATGAGCAGTTCTTC	CASSLSAVNEQFF